A selection of T cell receptor beta chains follows, all from one sample in a study of CD8+ T cells in alopecia areata. Produced via immunoSEQ multiplex PCR; TCRdb's table is partial and in-frame only. The sample holds 200,000 to 250,000 clones, 56% seen once. What was sequenced was CD8+ T cells sorted from blood. These receptors were taken from a human donor in good health. Each CDR3 is given with its conserved first and last residue. D genes are given only for firm matches. Expanded clones get a size class; other rows say once, few or many, or leave the size out.

TRBJ2-3	-	11	-	TRBV7-9	CASTAGDTQYF	TGTGCCAGCACTGCGGGTGATACGCAGTATTTT
TRBJ1-2	-	10	-	TRBV4-1	CASSPPRYTF	TGCGCCAGCAGCCCCCCACGCTACACCTTC
TRBJ1-6	once	14	-	TRBV9	CASSVASSDGPLHF	TGTGCCAGCAGCGTAGCCTCATCCGACGGACCCCTCCACTTT
TRBJ2-5	-	14	-	TRBV23-1	CASDGSRDKGTQYF	TGCGCCAGCGACGGGAGTAGGGACAAAGGGACCCAGTACTTC
TRBJ2-2	-	15	-	TRBV5-6	CASSLVQGDTGELFF	TGTGCCAGCAGCTTGGTACAGGGCGACACCGGGGAGCTGTTTTTT
TRBJ1-1	-	13	-	TRBV29-1	CSVQQGMGTEAFF	TGCAGCGTCCAACAGGGTATGGGCACTGAAGCTTTCTTT
TRBJ2-2	few	14	-	TRBV19	CASSISVYGGELFF	TGTGCCAGTAGTATTTCAGTGTATGGCGGGGAGCTGTTTTTT
TRBJ2-2	-	15	TRBD1	TRBV9	CASSRDSTNTGELFF	TGTGCCAGCAGCCGGGACAGTACGAACACCGGGGAGCTGTTTTTT
TRBJ1-4	-	16	-	TRBV7-9	CASSLAVRHGGEKLFF	TGTGCCAGCAGCTTAGCTGTACGCCATGGCGGAGAAAAACTGTTTTTT
TRBJ2-3	-	14	TRBD1	TRBV4-1	CASSQRTGTDTQYF	TGCGCCAGCAGCCAAAGGACAGGAACAGATACGCAGTATTTT
TRBJ1-1	-	13	-	TRBV5-1	CASSLGENTEAFF	TGCGCCAGCAGCTTGGGGGAGAACACTGAAGCTTTCTTT
TRBJ2-7	-	14	-	TRBV5-1	CASSDFLSSYEQYF	TGCGCCAGCAGCGACTTCCTAAGCTCCTACGAGCAGTACTTC
TRBJ1-1	-	16	-	TRBV29-1	CSVEDRGVTVGTEAFF	TGCAGCGTTGAAGATCGGGGCGTGACGGTGGGCACTGAAGCTTTCTTT
TRBJ2-3	-	18	-	TRBV27	CASSLIGQMDRSTDTQYF	TGTGCCAGCAGTTTAATTGGCCAGATGGATAGGAGCACAGATACGCAGTATTTT
TRBJ2-4	few	13	TRBD1	TRBV7-9	CASSDREENIQYF	TGTGCCAGCAGCGACAGGGAAGAAAACATTCAGTACTTC
TRBJ2-1	-	12	-	TRBV9	CASSVRQREQFF	TGTGCCAGCAGCGTAAGACAACGGGAGCAGTTCTTC
TRBJ1-2	few	13	-	TRBV19	CASSRAGTYGYTF	TGTGCCAGTAGTAGGGCAGGGACCTATGGCTACACCTTC
TRBJ2-3	-	14	-	TRBV6-1	CASSDSGGTDTQYF	TGTGCCAGCAGTGACTCAGGGGGCACAGATACGCAGTATTTT
TRBJ2-5	-	12	-	TRBV29-1	CSVVKGEETQYF	TGCAGCGTTGTTAAGGGCGAAGAGACCCAGTACTTC
TRBJ2-7	-	13	-	TRBV25-1	CASSQGFGYEQYF	TGTGCCAGCAGTCAGGGTTTCGGCTACGAGCAGTACTTC
TRBJ1-1	-	11	-	TRBV29-1	CSGTVNTEAFF	TGCAGCGGGACAGTGAACACTGAAGCTTTCTTT
TRBJ2-7	-	13	TRBD1	TRBV10-3	CASSGTGNYEQYF	TGTGCCTCCTCCGGGACAGGTAACTACGAGCAGTACTTC
TRBJ2-5	many	12	-	TRBV6-5	CASGGSWETQYF	TGTGCCAGCGGGGGGAGCTGGGAGACCCAGTACTTC
TRBJ1-1	-	14	-	TRBV6-6	CASSYSNGEGEAFF	TGTGCCAGCAGTTACTCGAATGGCGAGGGCGAAGCTTTCTTT
TRBJ1-2	few	15	TRBD1	TRBV4-1	CASSQDRQGVGGYTF	TGCGCCAGCAGCCAAGATAGACAGGGGGTCGGTGGCTACACCTTC